Listed below are T cell receptor beta chains from one sample, sequenced in a study of T cells in Graves' hyperthyroidism and ophthalmopathy. TCRdb re-derived calls from the multiplex PCR reads in MiXCR, one entry per CDR3 protein. Among about 740,000 distinct CDR3 sequences listed, less than 15% were seen once. Input material: blood. Receptor source: a woman in her late teens or twenties with Graves' hyperthyroidism. Each CDR3 is given with its conserved first and last residue. The order of the fields is V gene, D gene, CDR3 length, J gene, clone size, CDR3 protein, CDR3 DNA. The D gene is left open where the match is weak. Clone sizes are given selectively: once, few, many, or a class where the clone is expanded.

>TRBV14|-|15|TRBJ2-7|-
CASSQARGWAYEQYF
TGTGCCAGCAGCCAAGCCAGGGGATGGGCCTACGAACAGTACTTC
>TRBV13|TRBD1|18|TRBJ1-5|many
CASSRTGDKSTGNQPQHF
TGTGCCAGCAGCAGGACAGGGGATAAGTCTACCGGCAATCAGCCCCAGCATTTT
>TRBV30|-|12|TRBJ2-1|many
CAWISGPHEQFF
TGTGCCTGGATCTCCGGTCCCCATGAGCAGTTCTTC
>TRBV6-1|TRBD2|16|TRBJ2-7|-
CASSRTGGVSSYEQYF
TGTGCCAGCAGTAGAACGGGAGGGGTGAGCTCCTACGAGCAGTACTTC
>TRBV20-1|-|15|TRBJ2-3|-
CSAGGRSTSTDTQYF
TGCAGTGCTGGGGGTCGGTCTACTAGCACAGATACGCAGTATTTT
>TRBV28|-|11|TRBJ2-1|-
CASAPHGEQFF
TGTGCCAGCGCCCCCCACGGTGAGCAGTTCTTC
>TRBV7-9|-|11|TRBJ2-7|many
CASSLGTSQYF
TGTGCCAGCAGCTTAGGGACCTCGCAGTACTTC
>TRBV2|-|13|TRBJ1-5|few
CASKGAFNQPQHF
TGTGCCAGCAAAGGGGCTTTCAATCAGCCCCAGCATTTT
>TRBV7-4|-|15|TRBJ2-7|many
CASSSGGLKAFEQYF
TGTGCCAGCAGCTCCGGGGGGCTAAAAGCCTTCGAGCAGTACTTC
>TRBV9|-|15|TRBJ2-2|-
CASSARGLGTGELFF
TGTGCCAGCAGCGCAAGGGGGTTGGGCACCGGGGAGCTGTTTTTT
>TRBV12-3/TRBV12-4|TRBD1|14|TRBJ2-7|many
CASSRQGLTYEQYF
TGTGCCAGCAGTAGACAGGGTTTAACCTACGAGCAGTACTTC
>TRBV3-1|TRBD2|18|TRBJ2-5|-
CASSQDLAGVILGETQYF
TGTGCCAGCAGCCAAGATCTAGCGGGAGTCATCTTAGGGGAGACCCAGTACTTC
>TRBV15|TRBD1|14|TRBJ2-7|-
CATSDRGSPYEQYF
TGTGCCACCAGCGACAGGGGCAGTCCCTACGAGCAGTACTTC
>TRBV4-1|-|15|TRBJ2-7|many
CASSQVAGAAYEQYF
TGCGCCAGCAGCCAAGTGGCAGGGGCCGCCTACGAGCAGTACTTC
>TRBV20-1|-|12|TRBJ1-2|-
CSARDPPGGYTF
TGCAGTGCTAGAGATCCTCCCGGAGGCTACACCTTC
>TRBV5-1|-|15|TRBJ1-2|many
CASSLGPLASSVYTF
TGCGCCAGCAGCTTAGGACCCCTCGCGTCGTCAGTCTACACCTTC
>TRBV7-9|-|14|TRBJ1-2|-
CASSFAPANYGYTF
TGTGCCAGCAGCTTCGCCCCGGCTAACTATGGCTACACCTTC
>TRBV6-1|TRBD1|15|TRBJ2-4|-
CASTFGQGSGNIQYF
TGTGCCAGCACCTTTGGACAGGGCAGTGGAAACATTCAGTACTTC
>TRBV12-3/TRBV12-4|-|16|TRBJ1-2|once
CASSHTRDITNYGYTF
TGTGCCAGCAGCCACACTCGGGACATTACTAACTATGGCTACACCTTC
>TRBV7-9|TRBD1|13|TRBJ2-3|few
CASRWTGEDTQYF
TGTGCCAGCAGATGGACAGGGGAAGATACGCAGTATTTT
>TRBV6-4|-|11|TRBJ1-1|-
CAGRGGTEAFF
TGTGCCGGCAGGGGCGGCACTGAAGCTTTCTTT
>TRBV30|TRBD1|14|TRBJ2-3|-
CAWSGQGHTDTQYF
TGTGCCTGGAGCGGACAGGGCCACACAGATACGCAGTATTTT
>TRBV28|-|15|TRBJ1-5|few
CASSFQGSSNQPQHF
TGTGCCAGCAGTTTTCAGGGGTCTAGCAATCAGCCCCAGCATTTT
>TRBV13|-|17|TRBJ2-7|-
CASSPVSAHSGDYEQYF
TGTGCCAGCAGCCCGGTGTCCGCCCATAGCGGAGACTACGAGCAGTACTTC
>TRBV27|-|14|TRBJ1-1|many
CASSPGVMNTEAFF
TGTGCCAGCAGTCCGGGGGTTATGAACACTGAAGCTTTCTTT
>TRBV3-1|-|13|TRBJ1-5|many
CASSLQVQGPQHF
TGTGCCAGCAGCCTACAGGTTCAGGGGCCCCAGCATTTT
>TRBV6-1|-|15|TRBJ2-7|many
CASSSHSAGSYEQYF
TGTGCCAGCAGTTCACACTCTGCGGGTTCCTACGAGCAGTACTTC
>TRBV28|-|13|TRBJ2-1|many
CASRPRVRAEQFF
TGTGCCAGCAGGCCGAGGGTAAGGGCTGAGCAGTTCTTC
>TRBV6-1|TRBD1|15|TRBJ1-5|few
CASRPDRGRDQPQHF
TGTGCCAGCAGACCTGACAGGGGCCGGGATCAGCCCCAGCATTTT
>TRBV20-1|-|15|TRBJ2-3|many
CSAINLQVPSDTQYF
TGCAGTGCTATAAACCTGCAGGTTCCGTCTGATACGCAGTATTTT
>TRBV9|-|14|TRBJ1-3|many
CASSVEGTGNTIYF
TGTGCCAGCAGCGTAGAAGGAACTGGAAACACCATATATTTT